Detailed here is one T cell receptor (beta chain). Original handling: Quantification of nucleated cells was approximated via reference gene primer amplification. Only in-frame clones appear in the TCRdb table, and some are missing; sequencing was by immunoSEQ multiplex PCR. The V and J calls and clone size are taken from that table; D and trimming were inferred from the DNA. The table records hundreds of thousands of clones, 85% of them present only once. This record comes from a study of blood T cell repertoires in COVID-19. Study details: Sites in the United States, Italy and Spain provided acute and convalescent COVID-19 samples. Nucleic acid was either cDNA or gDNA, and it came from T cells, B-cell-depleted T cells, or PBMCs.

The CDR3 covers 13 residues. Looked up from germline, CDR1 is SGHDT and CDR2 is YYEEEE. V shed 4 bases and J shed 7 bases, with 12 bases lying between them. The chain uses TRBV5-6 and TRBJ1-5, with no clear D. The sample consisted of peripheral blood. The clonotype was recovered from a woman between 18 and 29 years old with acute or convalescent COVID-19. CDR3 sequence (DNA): TGTGCCAGCAGCGGGCAGGAAGGACAGCCCCAGCATTTT. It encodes CASSGQEGQPQHF.